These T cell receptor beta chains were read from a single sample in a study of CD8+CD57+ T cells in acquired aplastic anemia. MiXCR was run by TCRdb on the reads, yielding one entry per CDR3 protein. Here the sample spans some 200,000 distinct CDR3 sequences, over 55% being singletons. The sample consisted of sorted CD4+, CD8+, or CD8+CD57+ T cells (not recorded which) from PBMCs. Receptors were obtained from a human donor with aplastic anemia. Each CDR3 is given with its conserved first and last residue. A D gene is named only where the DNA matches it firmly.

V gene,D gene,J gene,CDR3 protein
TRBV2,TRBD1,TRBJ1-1,CASSEGDRGMNTEAFF
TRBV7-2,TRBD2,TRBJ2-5,CASSLVGSGGETQYF
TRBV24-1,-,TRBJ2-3,CATSDLDSTDTQYF
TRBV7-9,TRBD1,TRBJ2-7,CASSPSQGTGFSYEQYF
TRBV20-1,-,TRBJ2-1,CSARDLTGRYNEQFF
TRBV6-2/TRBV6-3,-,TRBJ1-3,CASDLGLNIGNTIYF
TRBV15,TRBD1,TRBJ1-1,CATSRGQGARVTEAFF
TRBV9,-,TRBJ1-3,CASSVGGVYGNTIYF
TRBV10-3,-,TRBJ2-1,CAISDDTSYNEQFF
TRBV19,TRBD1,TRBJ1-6,CASSNSGTENSPLHF
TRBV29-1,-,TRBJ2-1,CSVEWAVQTSYNEQFF
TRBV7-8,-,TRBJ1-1,CASSLERDPHRLNTEAFF
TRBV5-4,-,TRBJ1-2,CASGPTGLSYGYTF
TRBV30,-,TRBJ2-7,CAWRELASYEQYF
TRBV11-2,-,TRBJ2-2,CASSSFRDGELFF
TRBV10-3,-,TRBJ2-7,CASTRGNDQYF
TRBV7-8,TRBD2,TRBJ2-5,CASSPTSGGAGETQYF
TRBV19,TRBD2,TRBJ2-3,CASRAGTSGYSTDTQYF
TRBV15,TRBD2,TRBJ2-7,CATSGSGVSYEQYF
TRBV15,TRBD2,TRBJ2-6,CATSGLTSGMTGANVLTF
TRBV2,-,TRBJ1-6,CASSLSTVQNSPLHF
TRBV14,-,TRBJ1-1,CASSQVWVTEAFF
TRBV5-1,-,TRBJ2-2,CASSLSWNTGELFF
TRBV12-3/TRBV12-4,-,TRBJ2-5,CASSRTVETQYF
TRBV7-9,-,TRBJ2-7,CASSPPFLLEQYF
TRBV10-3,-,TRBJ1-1,CAISAGRTEAFF
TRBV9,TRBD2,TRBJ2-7,CASSVTSGPYEQYF
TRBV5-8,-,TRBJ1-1,CASSSGTGAFF
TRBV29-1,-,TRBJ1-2,CSVEDKGRGYGYTF
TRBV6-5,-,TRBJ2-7,CASSYSLDSGYEQYF
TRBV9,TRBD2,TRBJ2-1,CASSVQAGGAPEQFF
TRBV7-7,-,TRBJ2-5,CASSGLFGETQYF
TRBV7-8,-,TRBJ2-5,CASSLARIPQETQYF
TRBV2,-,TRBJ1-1,CASSVVVGRDALHTEAFF